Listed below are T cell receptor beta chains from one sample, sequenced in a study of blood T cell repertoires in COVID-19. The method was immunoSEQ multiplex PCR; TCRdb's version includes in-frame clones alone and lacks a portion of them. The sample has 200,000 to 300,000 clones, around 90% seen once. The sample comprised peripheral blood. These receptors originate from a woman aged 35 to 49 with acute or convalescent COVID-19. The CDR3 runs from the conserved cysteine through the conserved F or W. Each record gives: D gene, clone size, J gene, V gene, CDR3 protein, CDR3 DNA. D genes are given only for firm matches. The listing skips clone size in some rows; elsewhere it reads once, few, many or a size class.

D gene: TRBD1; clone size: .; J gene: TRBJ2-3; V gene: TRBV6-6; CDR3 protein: CASSYSGQGGNTQYF; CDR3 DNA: TGTGCCAGCAGTTACTCGGGACAGGGTGGGAATACGCAGTATTTT
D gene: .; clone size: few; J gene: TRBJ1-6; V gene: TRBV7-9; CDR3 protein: CASSPGRWGANSPLHF; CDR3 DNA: TGTGCCAGCAGCCCTGGGAGGTGGGGCGCGAATTCACCCCTCCACTTT
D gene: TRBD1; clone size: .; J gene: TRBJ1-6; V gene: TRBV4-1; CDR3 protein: CASSPSRDRVRLYNSPLHF; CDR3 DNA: TGCGCCAGCAGCCCGTCCCGGGACAGGGTTCGCCTCTATAATTCACCCCTCCACTTT
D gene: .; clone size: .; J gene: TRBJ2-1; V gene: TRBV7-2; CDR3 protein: CASSLPTSNEQFF; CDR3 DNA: TGTGCCAGCAGCTTGCCGACTAGCAATGAGCAGTTCTTC
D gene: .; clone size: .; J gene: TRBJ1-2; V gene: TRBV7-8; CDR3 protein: CASSLLEGGQNYGYTF; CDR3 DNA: TGTGCCAGCAGCTTATTGGAAGGCGGACAGAACTATGGCTACACCTTC
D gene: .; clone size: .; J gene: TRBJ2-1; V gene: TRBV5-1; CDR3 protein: CASSSGVLSYNEQFF; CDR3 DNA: TGCGCCAGCAGCTCGGGGGTTTTATCCTACAATGAGCAGTTCTTC
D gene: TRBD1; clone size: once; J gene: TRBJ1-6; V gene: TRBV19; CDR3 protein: CASSPLGQGANSPLHF; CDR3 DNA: TGTGCCAGTAGCCCACTTGGACAGGGGGCAAATTCACCCCTCCACTTT
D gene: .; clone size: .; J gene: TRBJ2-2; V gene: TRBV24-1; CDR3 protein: CATRGEGVDTGELFF; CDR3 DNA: TGTGCCACCAGGGGGGAGGGGGTTGACACCGGGGAGCTGTTTTTT
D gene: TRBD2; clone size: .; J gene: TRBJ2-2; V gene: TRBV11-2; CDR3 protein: CASSRPGGGNTGELFF; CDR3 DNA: TGTGCCAGCAGCCGTCCGGGAGGGGGGAACACCGGGGAGCTGTTTTTT
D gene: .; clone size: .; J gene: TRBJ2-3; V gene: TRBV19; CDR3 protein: CASNDLAEDTQYF; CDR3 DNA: TGTGCCAGTAACGATTTGGCCGAAGATACGCAGTATTTT
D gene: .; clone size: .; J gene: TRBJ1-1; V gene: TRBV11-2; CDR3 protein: CASSLDNRERAEAFF; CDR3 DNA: TGTGCCAGCAGCTTAGATAACAGGGAGCGAGCTGAAGCTTTCTTT
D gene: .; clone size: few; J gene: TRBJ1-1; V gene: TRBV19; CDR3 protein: CASSPRAVEAFF; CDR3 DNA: TGTGCCAGTAGCCCTAGAGCGGTTGAAGCTTTCTTT
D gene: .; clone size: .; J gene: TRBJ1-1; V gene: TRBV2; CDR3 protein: CASRFLSDNEAFF; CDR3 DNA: TGTGCCAGCAGGTTTCTTTCAGATAATGAAGCTTTCTTT
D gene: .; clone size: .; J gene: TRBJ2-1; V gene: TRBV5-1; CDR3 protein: CASSLVGRGYNEQFF; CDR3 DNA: TGCGCCAGCAGCTTGGTCGGCAGAGGATACAATGAGCAGTTCTTC
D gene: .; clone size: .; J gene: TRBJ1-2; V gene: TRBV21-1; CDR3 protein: CASSKVFSGRVLYGYTF; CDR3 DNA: TGTGCCAGCAGCAAAGTATTCTCGGGGAGGGTCCTATATGGCTACACCTTC
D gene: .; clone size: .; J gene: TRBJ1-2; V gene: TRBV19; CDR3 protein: CATGGILNYGYTF; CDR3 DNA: TGTGCCACCGGGGGGATCCTTAACTATGGCTACACCTTC
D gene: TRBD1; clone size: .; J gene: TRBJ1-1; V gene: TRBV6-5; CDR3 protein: CASSPGQGVTEAFF; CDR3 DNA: TGTGCCAGCAGCCCAGGACAGGGGGTGACTGAAGCTTTCTTT
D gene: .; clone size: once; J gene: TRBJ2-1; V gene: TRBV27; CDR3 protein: CASTKPLVGEQFF; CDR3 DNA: TGTGCCAGCACCAAACCCTTAGTGGGCGAGCAGTTCTTC